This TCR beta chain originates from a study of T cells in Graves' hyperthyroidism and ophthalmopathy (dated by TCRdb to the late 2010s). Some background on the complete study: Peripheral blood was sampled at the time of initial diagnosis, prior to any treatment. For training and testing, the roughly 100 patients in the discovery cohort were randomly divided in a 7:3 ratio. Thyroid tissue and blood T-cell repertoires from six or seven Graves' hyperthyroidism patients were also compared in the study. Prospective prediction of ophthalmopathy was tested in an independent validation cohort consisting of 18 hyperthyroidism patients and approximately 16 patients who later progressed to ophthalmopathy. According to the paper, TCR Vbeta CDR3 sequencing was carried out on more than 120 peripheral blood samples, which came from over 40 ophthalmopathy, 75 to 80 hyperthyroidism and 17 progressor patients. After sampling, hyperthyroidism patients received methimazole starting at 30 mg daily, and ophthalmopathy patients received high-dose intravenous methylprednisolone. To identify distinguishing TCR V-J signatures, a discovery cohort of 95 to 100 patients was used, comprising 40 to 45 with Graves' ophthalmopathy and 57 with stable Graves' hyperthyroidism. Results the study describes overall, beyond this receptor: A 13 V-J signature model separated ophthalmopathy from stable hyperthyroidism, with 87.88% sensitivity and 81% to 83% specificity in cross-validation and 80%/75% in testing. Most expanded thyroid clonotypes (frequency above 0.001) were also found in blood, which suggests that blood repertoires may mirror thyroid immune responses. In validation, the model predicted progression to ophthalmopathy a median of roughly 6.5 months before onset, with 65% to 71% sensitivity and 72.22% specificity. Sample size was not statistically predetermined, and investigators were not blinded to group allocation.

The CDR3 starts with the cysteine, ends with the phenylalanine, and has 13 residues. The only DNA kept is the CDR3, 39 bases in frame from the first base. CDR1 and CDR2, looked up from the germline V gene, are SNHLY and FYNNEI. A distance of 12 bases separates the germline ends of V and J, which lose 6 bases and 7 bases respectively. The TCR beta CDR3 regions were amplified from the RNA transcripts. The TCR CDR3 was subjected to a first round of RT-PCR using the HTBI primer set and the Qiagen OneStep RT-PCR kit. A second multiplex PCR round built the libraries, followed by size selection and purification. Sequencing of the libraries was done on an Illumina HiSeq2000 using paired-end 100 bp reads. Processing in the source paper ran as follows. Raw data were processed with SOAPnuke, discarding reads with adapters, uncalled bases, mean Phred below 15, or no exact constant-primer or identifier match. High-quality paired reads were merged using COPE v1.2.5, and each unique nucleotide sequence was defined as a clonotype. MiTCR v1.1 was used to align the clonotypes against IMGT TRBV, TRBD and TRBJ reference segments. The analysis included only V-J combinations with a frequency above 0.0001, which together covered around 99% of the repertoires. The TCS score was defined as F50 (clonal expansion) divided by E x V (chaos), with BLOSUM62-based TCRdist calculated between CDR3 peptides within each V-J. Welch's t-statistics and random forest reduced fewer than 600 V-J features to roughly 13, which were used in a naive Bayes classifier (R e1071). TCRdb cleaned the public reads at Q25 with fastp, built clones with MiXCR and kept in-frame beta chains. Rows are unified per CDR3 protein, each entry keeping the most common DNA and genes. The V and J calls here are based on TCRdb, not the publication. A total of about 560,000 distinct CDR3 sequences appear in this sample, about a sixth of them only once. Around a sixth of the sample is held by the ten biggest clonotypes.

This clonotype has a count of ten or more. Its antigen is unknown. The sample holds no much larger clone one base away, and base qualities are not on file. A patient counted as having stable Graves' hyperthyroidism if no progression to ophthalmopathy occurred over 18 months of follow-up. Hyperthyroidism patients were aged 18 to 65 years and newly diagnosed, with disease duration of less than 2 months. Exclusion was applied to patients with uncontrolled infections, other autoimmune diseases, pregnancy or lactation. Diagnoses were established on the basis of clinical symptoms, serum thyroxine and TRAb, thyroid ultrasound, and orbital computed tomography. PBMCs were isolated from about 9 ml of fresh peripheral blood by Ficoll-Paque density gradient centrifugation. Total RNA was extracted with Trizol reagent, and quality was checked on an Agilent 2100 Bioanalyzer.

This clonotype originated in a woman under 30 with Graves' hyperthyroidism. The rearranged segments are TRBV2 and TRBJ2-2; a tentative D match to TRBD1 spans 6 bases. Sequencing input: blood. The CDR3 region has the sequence CASRQGVGGELFF. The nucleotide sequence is TGTGCCAGCAGACAGGGTGTCGGCGGGGAGCTGTTTTTT.